The 18 T cell receptor beta chains reported below all come from one sample, sequenced in a study of blood T cell repertoires in COVID-19. Data came from immunoSEQ multiplex PCR; TCRdb stores just in-frame clones and leaves some out. The table includes roughly 250,000 clones, 80% to 85% detected once. Specimen: peripheral blood. The receptor set was obtained from a woman in her fifties or sixties with active or convalescent COVID-19.

The gene calls are TRBV7-9 and TRBJ1-2, with TRBD1 matching over 8 bases. The V and J ends lost 4 bases and 4 bases, in that order; junction bases with no gene match: 5. Germline loops: CDR1 SEHNR, CDR2 FQNEAQ (reference sequence). The length of the CDR3 is 14 residues. The CDR3 nucleotides read TGTGCCAGCAGCTCCGGACAGGGAGGCTATGGCTACACCTTC. This translates into CASSSGQGGYGYTF.

The chain has TRBV18 and TRBJ2-7; D is uncertain. Germline lookup yields CDR1 KGHSH and CDR2 LQKENI. Trimming took 6 bases from V and 5 from J, leaving 11 bases between them. The CDR3 spans 12 residues. The CDR3: CASSYSDHEQYF. The CDR3 region has the DNA TGTGCCAGCTCTTACAGTGACCACGAGCAGTACTTC.

This clone was observed once. V and J are TRBV2 and TRBJ1-4, with D perhaps matching TRBD1 (5 bases). CDR3 size: 15 residues. Trimming pared 7 bases from V and 3 bases from J, leaving 15 bases between. Germline V gene lookup returns CDR1 SNHLY and CDR2 FYNNEI. The CDR3 DNA reads as TGTGCCAGCACGGAGGGTTTAGGGGCTAATGAAAAACTGTTTTTT. Translation: CASTEGLGANEKLFF.

This clone was counted a single time. This chain links TRBV6-5 with TRBJ2-5; TRBD2 might be the D (6 bases). The germline CDR1 and CDR2 sequences are MNHEY and SVGAGI. The CDR3 runs to 12 residues. The V end lost 6 bases, the J end lost 5 bases, and 10 bases lay between the germline ends. The CDR3 loop is CASRRGMETQYF. In DNA form, the CDR3 reads TGTGCCAGCAGACGGGGGATGGAGACCCAGTACTTC.

The genes are TRBV19 and TRBJ1-1, with D maybe TRBD1 (5 bases). CDR1 is LNHDA, CDR2 SQIVND, per germline (reference sequence). The CDR3 is 14 residues long. V dropped 3 bases and J dropped 1 base, with 9 bases sitting between them. The CDR3 region has the DNA TGTGCCAGTAGTATGGCGACAGAGAACACTGAAGCTTTCTTT. Translating it yields CASSMATENTEAFF.

CDR3 nucleotides: TGTGCCAGTAGGCCGACAGGGATGGGGGACTATGGCTACACCTTC. It specifies CASRPTGMGDYGYTF. J is TRBJ1-2 and V is TRBV19; 7 bases are shared with TRBD1. The germline V gene has CDR1 LNHDA and CDR2 SQIVND (reference sequence). V lost 6 bases, J lost 3 bases, and 10 bases stayed unmatched. This CDR3 spans 15 amino acids.

V and J are TRBV5-1 and TRBJ2-6; D not certain. The CDR3 covers 13 residues. Germline CDR1 SGHRS, CDR2 YFSETQ. V dropped 6 bases and J dropped 0 bases, with 4 bases sitting between them. The CDR3 protein is CASKLSGANVLTF. The CDR3 DNA sequence: TGCGCCAGCAAGCTCTCTGGGGCCAACGTCCTGACTTTC.

The chain uses TRBV19 and TRBJ2-2; tentative D call: TRBD1 (6 bases). The V gene's germline CDR1 is LNHDA and CDR2 SQIVND (reference sequence). This CDR3 spans 12 amino acids. The germline V and J ends were trimmed by 7 bases and 6 bases, with 9 bases remaining between them. The CDR3 protein is CASTKGAGELFF. In nucleotides, the CDR3 is TGTGCCAGTACCAAGGGGGCCGGGGAGCTGTTTTTT.

Written as DNA, the CDR3 is TGTGCCAGCTCCCCGGTTAGCAACAATGAGCAGTTCTTC. Encoded protein: CASSPVSNNEQFF. The chain has TRBV18 and TRBJ2-1, with D unresolved. The germline CDR1 and CDR2 sequences are KGHSH and LQKENI. This CDR3 is built from 13 residues. Deletions cut 6 bases from V and 5 bases from J, with 11 bases between.

The chain employs TRBV19 and TRBJ1-1, with D perhaps TRBD1 (6 bases). The V end was cut by 1 base, the J end by 5 bases, with 14 bases between. The CDR3 is 15 amino acids. Germline CDR1 is LNHDA and CDR2 is SQIVND (reference sequence). CDR3 protein: CASSIGTGLRTEAFF. The DNA for the CDR3 is TGTGCCAGTAGTATAGGAACAGGGCTTAGGACTGAAGCTTTCTTT.

The chain uses TRBV6-5 and TRBJ2-3; TRBD2 matches at 8 bases. The length of the CDR3 is 14 residues. V was pared by 7 bases and J by 3 bases, with 6 bases of the junction left unmatched. Germline V CDR1 and CDR2: MNHEY, SVGAGI. As DNA, the CDR3 is TGTGCCAGCACCCACGGGGGGGTGACAGATACGCAGTATTTT. This codes for CASTHGGVTDTQYF.

The V call is TRBV12-3 or TRBV12-4, the J call TRBJ2-5; D not resolved. V was shortened by 2 bases and J by 7 bases, with 11 bases between the two germline ends. The length of the CDR3 is 13 residues. This CDR3 is CASSLTASGTQYF. Written as DNA, the CDR3 is TGTGCCAGCAGTTTAACCGCCTCGGGGACCCAGTACTTC.

This clone has just one count. This chain links TRBV18 with TRBJ1-2; possible D gene TRBD1, 5 bases. The V and J ends lost 0 bases and 7 bases respectively, with 12 bases between them. Germline V gene data show CDR1 as KGHSH and CDR2 as LQKENI. The CDR3 has 14 amino acids. The DNA of the CDR3 is TGTGCCAGCTCACCACCCAGGGTGATTGGTGGCTACACCTTC. It specifies CASSPPRVIGGYTF.

Details on this clone: Relative to the germline gene, one junction end is altered; a read error may explain this. The chain recombines TRBV7-7 with TRBJ2-3, with TRBD1 as a possible D gene (5 bases). The CDR3 extends over 16 amino acids. In germline, CDR1 is SSHAT, CDR2 FNYEAQ (reference sequence). This CDR3 reads CASSLGVGPPADTQYF. The CDR3 region has the DNA TGTGCTAGCAGCTTAGGGGTGGGGCCCCCAGCAGATACGCAGTATTTT.

The chain joins TRBV7-6 to TRBJ2-2, with 14 bases matching TRBD2. V gave up 6 bases and J gave up 4 bases; unmatched junction bases: 4. This CDR3 comprises 16 residues. Germline CDR1 is SGHVS and CDR2 is FNYEAQ. This chain's CDR3 is CASSSGLAGGTGELFF. The CDR3, as DNA: TGTGCCAGCAGTTCCGGACTAGCGGGGGGCACCGGGGAGCTGTTTTTT.

The rearrangement uses TRBV19 and TRBJ1-2; the D is unclear. Germline V CDR1 and CDR2: LNHDA, SQIVND (reference sequence). This CDR3 comprises 13 residues. Trimming shortened V by 6 bases and J by 4 bases, and 12 bases separated the two germline ends. The chain's CDR3 is CASSAQAPYGYTF. The CDR3 coding sequence is TGTGCCAGTAGCGCCCAGGCTCCCTATGGCTACACCTTC.

The chain links TRBV19 to TRBJ1-1; 7 nucleotides line up with TRBD1. CDR1 is LNHDA, CDR2 SQIVND, per germline (reference sequence). V trimming: 3 bases; J trimming: 0 bases; junction bases outside the gene matches: 7. This CDR3 has 16 residues. The CDR3 sequence is CASSIVQGDLNTEAFF. The CDR3, as DNA: TGTGCCAGTAGTATCGTGCAGGGGGATCTGAACACTGAAGCTTTCTTT. The full variable domain, completed using reference TRBV19 and TRBJ1-1, is DGGITQSPKYLFRKEGQNVTLSCEQNLNHDAMYWYRQDPGQGLRLIYYSQIVNDFQKGDIAEGYSVSREKKESFPLTVTSAQKNPTAFYLCASSIVQGDLNTEAFFGQGTRLTVV.

The chain carries TRBV27 and TRBJ2-7, with D perhaps matching TRBD2 (5 bases). The CDR3 has 15 residues. With 6 bases removed from V and 0 bases from J, the gap between germline ends came to 15 bases. Germline V gene sequence: CDR1 MNHEY, CDR2 SMNVEV (reference sequence). CDR3 bases: TGTGCCAGCAGCTTACGGGGTGGCGGCTCCTACGAGCAGTACTTC. As protein: CASSLRGGGSYEQYF.